This T cell receptor (beta chain) was documented in a study of blood T cell repertoires in COVID-19. Germline values: CDR1 LNHDA, CDR2 SQIVND (reference sequence). V trimming: 8 bases; J trimming: 8 bases; junction bases outside the gene matches: 22. The CDR3 covers 17 residues. Produced via immunoSEQ multiplex PCR; TCRdb's table is partial and in-frame only. In the table there are fewer than 650,000 clones, roughly nine tenths of which are singletons. The sample comprised peripheral blood. The chain links TRBV19 to TRBJ1-2; TRBD1 aligns across 8 bases. The source of this sequence is a woman in her forties or fifties with COVID-19, enrolled during active disease. CDR3 DNA: TGTGCCAGTCGACGGCGGAGCCCAGGGGGCGGTTCTATCGGCTACACCTTC. It specifies CASRRRSPGGGSIGYTF.